This is a list of T cell receptor beta chains from one sample in a study of blood T cell repertoires in COVID-19. TCRdb keeps only in-frame clones here, not all; method: immunoSEQ multiplex PCR. The data contain under 400,000 clones, around 87% of them singletons. The sequencing sample was made of peripheral blood. Receptor source: a young woman with COVID-19, enrolled during active disease. The CDR3 runs from the conserved cysteine through the conserved F or W. D genes are given only for firm matches. Rows give clone size only sometimes, using once, few, many, or a class for an expanded clone.

>18|.|TRBJ2-7|.|TRBV4-1
TGCGCCAGCAGCCAAGATAGTCCAATTAGGGACACAGCCTACGAGCAGTACTTC
CASSQDSPIRDTAYEQYF
>15|TRBD1|TRBJ2-7|once|TRBV4-1
TGCGCCAGCAGCCAGTCAACAGGGGGCGGGTACGAGCAGTACTTC
CASSQSTGGGYEQYF
>13|.|TRBJ2-7|.|TRBV27
TGTGCCAGCAGTTCCGGGACACCTCTGGAGCAGTACTTC
CASSSGTPLEQYF
>11|.|TRBJ2-5|.|TRBV30
TGTGCCCGGACATCACCACGGGCCCAGTACTTC
CARTSPRAQYF
>15|TRBD1|TRBJ1-2|once|TRBV9
TGTGCCAGCAGCGGAGAACAGGGGTTTATGTATGGCTACACCTTC
CASSGEQGFMYGYTF
>18|TRBD2|TRBJ2-5|.|TRBV7-2
TGTGCCAGCAGCCCAGTCCCGGGACTAGCGGGAGGGCCCGAGACCCAGTACTTC
CASSPVPGLAGGPETQYF
>16|TRBD2|TRBJ2-3|.|TRBV4-2
TGTGCCAGCAGCCAAGTACAAGCGGGAGGGAGCAGTACGCAGTATTTT
CASSQVQAGGSSTQYF
>16|TRBD2|TRBJ2-7|many|TRBV4-1
TGCGCCAGCAGCCAAACTCGACTAGCGGGAGAAGGCGAGCAGTACTTC
CASSQTRLAGEGEQYF
>15|TRBD2|TRBJ2-7|.|TRBV30
TGTGCCTGGAAAGGGAGGACTAGCGGAACCTACGAGCAGTACTTC
CAWKGRTSGTYEQYF
>14|TRBD1|TRBJ2-7|.|TRBV6-2/TRBV6-3
TGTGCCAGCAGCGCCAGACAGGGCTACTACGAGCAGTACTTC
CASSARQGYYEQYF
>15|TRBD1|TRBJ1-2|.|TRBV4-1
TGCGCCAGCAGCCAAGATGGGCAGGGGGCGGGTGGCTACACCTTC
CASSQDGQGAGGYTF
>14|TRBD2|TRBJ2-1|.|TRBV14
TGTGCCAGCAGCCCGACTAGCGGATACAATGAGCAGTTCTTC
CASSPTSGYNEQFF
>12|.|TRBJ1-2|.|TRBV12-3/TRBV12-4
TGTGCCAGCACCCCAACCGGTTCTGGCTACACCTTC
CASTPTGSGYTF
>14|.|TRBJ1-1|.|TRBV3-1/TRBV3-2
TGTGCCAGCAGCCAAGATGCCGCCGACAGTGAAGCTTTCTTT
CASSQDAADSEAFF
>13|.|TRBJ2-7|.|TRBV30
TGTGCCTGGAGTGTTGGTCGAGCCTACGAGCAGTACTTC
CAWSVGRAYEQYF
>14|.|TRBJ2-2|.|TRBV2
TGTGCCAGCAGGGGGGACACTTACACCGGGGAGCTGTTTTTT
CASRGDTYTGELFF
>15|.|TRBJ1-2|.|TRBV19
TGTGCCAGTAGTACAACAGCATTCTCTAACTATGGCTACACCTTC
CASSTTAFSNYGYTF
>16|.|TRBJ1-3|.|TRBV7-9
TGTGCCAGCAGCCGCGGACAGACTGATTCTGGAAACACCATATATTTT
CASSRGQTDSGNTIYF
>15|.|TRBJ1-4|.|TRBV5-1
TGCGCCAGCACAACGGGTCAGACGCAATTTGAAAAACTGTTTTTT
CASTTGQTQFEKLFF
>15|.|TRBJ1-4|.|TRBV5-1
TGCGCCAGCAGCTTGGCCCCAGGGGTGGGCGAAAAACTGTTTTTT
CASSLAPGVGEKLFF
>17|.|TRBJ1-6|.|TRBV15
TGTGCCACCAGCAGAGATCTCGGCGGGCAGTATAATTCACCCCTCCACTTT
CATSRDLGGQYNSPLHF
>16|.|TRBJ1-4|.|TRBV5-1
TGCGCCAGCAGCTTGTCCCCCGCAGGGGTGAGGGAAAAACTGTTTTTT
CASSLSPAGVREKLFF
>16|.|TRBJ2-2|.|TRBV3-1/TRBV3-2
TGTGCCAGCAGCCAAGGGAGGCCGGCGAACACCGGGGAGCTGTTTTTT
CASSQGRPANTGELFF
>13|.|TRBJ1-2|few|TRBV15
TGTGCCACCAGCAGAGCACATTCCTATGGCTACACCTTC
CATSRAHSYGYTF
>13|.|TRBJ2-1|.|TRBV24-1
TGTGCCACCAGCCCCCCGGGTTACAATGAGCAGTTCTTC
CATSPPGYNEQFF
>15|TRBD2|TRBJ2-7|.|TRBV10-2
TGCGCCAGCAGTGACTTCGCTAGCGGGAGTTACGAGCAGTACTTC
CASSDFASGSYEQYF
>15|.|TRBJ2-3|.|TRBV19
TGTGCCAGTAGTATGTCAGCGGCTAGCACAGATACGCAGTATTTT
CASSMSAASTDTQYF
>16|TRBD1|TRBJ2-3|.|TRBV24-1
TGTGCCACCAGTGCAGAACGGACAGGGGCCAGAGATACGCAGTATTTT
CATSAERTGARDTQYF
>13|.|TRBJ1-1|.|TRBV5-6
TGTGCCAGCAGGATGGACAGGAACACTGAAGCTTTCTTT
CASRMDRNTEAFF
>15|.|TRBJ2-2|.|TRBV7-3
TGTGCCAGCAGCTTATACGGGAGCGGAGTCGGGGAGCTGTTTTTT
CASSLYGSGVGELFF
>14|.|TRBJ1-2|.|TRBV5-1
TGCGCCAGCAGCTTGGACGTGACAGAGAATGGCTACACCTTC
CASSLDVTENGYTF
>15|TRBD2|TRBJ2-7|.|TRBV7-6
TGTGCCAGCAGCTCCTTGGCCAGCGGGAATTACGAGCAGTACTTC
CASSSLASGNYEQYF
>18|TRBD1|TRBJ1-1|.|TRBV7-2
TGTGCCAGCAGCCAAGGTACCGGGACAGGGATCTCGAACACTGAAGCTTTCTTT
CASSQGTGTGISNTEAFF